The rows below give T cell receptor beta chains drawn from one sample of a study of monozygotic twins with inflammatory bowel disease. After re-calling the 5' RACE reads, TCRdb lists one entry per CDR3 protein, DNA absent. This listing includes 150,000 or so distinct CDR3 sequences. Input material: blood. The origin of the receptors is a human donor with ulcerative colitis or Crohn's disease, or a healthy co-twin of an affected twin (not recorded which). The CDR3 runs from the conserved cysteine through the conserved F or W. The order of the fields is V gene, J gene, CDR3 protein.

V: TRBV30; J: TRBJ1-5; CDR3: CAWSVGGYSNQPQHF
V: TRBV20-1; J: TRBJ2-4; CDR3: CSARLVRGQAKNIQYF
V: TRBV27; J: TRBJ1-1; CDR3: CASSSPRLGQGMTEAFF
V: TRBV6-1; J: TRBJ1-5; CDR3: CASSPRDSGNQPQHF
V: TRBV15; J: TRBJ2-7; CDR3: CATSAGEGSYEQYF
V: TRBV5-1; J: TRBJ2-1; CDR3: CASSLREVSYNEQFF
V: TRBV5-1; J: TRBJ1-3; CDR3: CASSLTPNGNTIYF
V: TRBV19; J: TRBJ2-5; CDR3: CASSPWTGTETQYF
V: TRBV6-1; J: TRBJ1-3; CDR3: CASSLQGSTGNTIYF
V: TRBV5-5; J: TRBJ2-4; CDR3: CASSLKLAKNIQYF
V: TRBV5-1; J: TRBJ1-5; CDR3: CASSLTADQPQHF
V: TRBV28; J: TRBJ2-5; CDR3: CASSQFTSGKETQYF
V: TRBV7-9; J: TRBJ1-1; CDR3: CASSRLDRGNTEAFF
V: TRBV20-1; J: TRBJ2-2; CDR3: CSARAGGPNTGELFF
V: TRBV4-2; J: TRBJ2-1; CDR3: CASSQIIGLAGVSYNEQFF
V: TRBV21-1; J: TRBJ2-3; CDR3: CASSPSGLTTDTQYF
V: TRBV12-3/TRBV12-4; J: TRBJ1-1; CDR3: CASRPTGSSNTEAFF
V: TRBV12-3/TRBV12-4; J: TRBJ2-1; CDR3: CASREKRGSSSYNEQFF
V: TRBV15; J: TRBJ2-3; CDR3: CATSRDSYTQYF
V: TRBV6-1; J: TRBJ1-2; CDR3: CASRESRGGAGGYTF
V: TRBV11-2; J: TRBJ2-2; CDR3: CASSLGDYPSGELFF
V: TRBV4-3; J: TRBJ1-3; CDR3: CASSQTRQGFSGNTIYF
V: TRBV4-3; J: TRBJ2-7; CDR3: CASSQVRGAGYEQYF
V: TRBV7-2; J: TRBJ1-5; CDR3: CASSIRTGSVNQPQHF
V: TRBV3-1; J: TRBJ1-5; CDR3: CASSQAGFGNQPQHF
V: TRBV7-2; J: TRBJ2-7; CDR3: CASRRDRGRYEQYF
V: TRBV10-3; J: TRBJ1-6; CDR3: CAISAGQYNSPLHF
V: TRBV11-2; J: TRBJ1-1; CDR3: CASSSLTGRGTEAFF
V: TRBV20-1; J: TRBJ2-7; CDR3: CSARRDWTYEQYF
V: TRBV19; J: TRBJ1-1; CDR3: CASSGGNTEAFF
V: TRBV12-3/TRBV12-4; J: TRBJ2-7; CDR3: CASSLGSAYEQYF
V: TRBV7-6; J: TRBJ2-4; CDR3: CASSATERGNIQYF
V: TRBV19; J: TRBJ1-2; CDR3: CASSIRRAVGYTF
V: TRBV30; J: TRBJ1-3; CDR3: CAWRGSAYSSGNTIYF
V: TRBV6-6; J: TRBJ2-2; CDR3: CASSLGTGELFF
V: TRBV5-1; J: TRBJ2-1; CDR3: CASSPSPAGNNEQFF
V: TRBV30; J: TRBJ2-3; CDR3: CAWNLDGGATDTQYF